This T cell receptor (beta chain) was recovered during a study of post-analysis software for immune sequencing data. The V and J ends lost 6 bases and 4 bases, in that order; junction bases with no gene match: 10. The CDR3 length is 15 residues. Germline V CDR1 and CDR2: MNHEY, SVGAGI. Researchers reported that TCR beta cDNA libraries carried unique molecular identifiers. TCRdb re-analysed the PCR reads in MiXCR, keeping a single row per CDR3 protein. The sample lists about 540,000 distinct CDR3 sequences; 30% to 40% were seen once. Study-wide results and limits: Patients used several TRBV segments, including TRBV5-6, TRBV5-1 and TRBV20-1, more often than controls. Controls had significantly higher normalized Chao1 diversity than multiple sclerosis patients.

As to this clonotype: Its antigen is as yet unknown.

The source of this sequence is a girl between 2 and 17 years old with multiple sclerosis. Sequenced: blood. The rearrangement joins TRBV6-5 to TRBJ2-7; TRBD2 matches at 9 bases. CDR3 in DNA: TGTGCCAGCAGGGCCTCTGGCGGGGGGGCATACGAGCAGTACTTC. Translation gives CASRASGGGAYEQYF.